The rows below give T cell receptor beta chains drawn from one sample of a study of blood T cell repertoires in COVID-19. The data were produced by immunoSEQ multiplex PCR, yet TCRdb's version contains in-frame clones alone and is incomplete. The sample shows about 140,000 clones, 87% of them seen only once. The specimen sequenced was peripheral blood. The receptors here all came from a man between 50 and 59 years old who had recovered from COVID-19. Both conserved end residues are part of each CDR3. The order of the fields is J gene, V gene, CDR3 protein.

J: TRBJ2-5
V: TRBV5-1
CDR3: CASSWGTGGQETQYF

J: TRBJ2-3
V: TRBV13
CDR3: CASSFAGLTDTQYF

J: TRBJ1-6
V: TRBV5-1
CDR3: CASSLSNREGSPLHF

J: TRBJ2-2
V: TRBV6-5
CDR3: CASRDRADTGELFF

J: TRBJ2-3
V: TRBV5-6
CDR3: CASSFDSGGASGTQYF

J: TRBJ2-7
V: TRBV7-2
CDR3: CASSLDGGLAGAAHYEQYF

J: TRBJ1-5
V: TRBV19
CDR3: CASSISQSGKKHF

J: TRBJ1-1
V: TRBV2
CDR3: CASRTGTEAFF

J: TRBJ1-1
V: TRBV30
CDR3: CAWRGFLETEAFF

J: TRBJ1-4
V: TRBV11-2
CDR3: CASSLRDRGFMANEKLFF

J: TRBJ2-5
V: TRBV27
CDR3: CASSLSITTVKETQYF

J: TRBJ2-3
V: TRBV29-1
CDR3: CSVELGGGTDTQYF